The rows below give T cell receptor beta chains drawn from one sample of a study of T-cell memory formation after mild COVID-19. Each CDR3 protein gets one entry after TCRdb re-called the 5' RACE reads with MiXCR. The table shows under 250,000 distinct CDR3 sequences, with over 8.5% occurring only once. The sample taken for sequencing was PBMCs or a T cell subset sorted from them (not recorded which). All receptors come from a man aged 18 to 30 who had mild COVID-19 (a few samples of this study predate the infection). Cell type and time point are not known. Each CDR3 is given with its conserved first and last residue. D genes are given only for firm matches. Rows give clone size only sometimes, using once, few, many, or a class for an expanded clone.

cdr3_nt: TGCGCCAGCAGCCAAGTCGCACGGCAGAGCTCCTACGAGCAGTACTTC
cdr3_aa: CASSQVARQSSYEQYF
j_call: TRBJ2-7
clone_size: .
v_call: TRBV4-1
d_call: .

cdr3_nt: TGCAGTGCTAACAATCGGGGTCAGCCCCAGCATTTT
cdr3_aa: CSANNRGQPQHF
j_call: TRBJ1-5
clone_size: .
v_call: TRBV20-1
d_call: .

cdr3_nt: TGTGCCAGCAGCCAAGACTATAGGGATACGCAGTATTTT
cdr3_aa: CASSQDYRDTQYF
j_call: TRBJ2-3
clone_size: few
v_call: TRBV3-1
d_call: .

cdr3_nt: TGTGCCAGCAGTTTAGCGGGCTCTGAGCAGTTCTTC
cdr3_aa: CASSLAGSEQFF
j_call: TRBJ2-1
clone_size: few
v_call: TRBV12-3/TRBV12-4
d_call: .

cdr3_nt: TGTGACAGCAGTTTAGTAGCTACCGGGGAGCTGTTTTTT
cdr3_aa: CDSSLVATGELFF
j_call: TRBJ2-2
clone_size: .
v_call: TRBV27
d_call: .

cdr3_nt: TGTGCCAGCAGCCAAGACGGGCAGGGCTATGGCTACACCTTC
cdr3_aa: CASSQDGQGYGYTF
j_call: TRBJ1-2
clone_size: .
v_call: TRBV4-2
d_call: .

cdr3_nt: TGCGCCAGCAGCCAAGATTGGAGGAACACTGAAGCTTTCTTT
cdr3_aa: CASSQDWRNTEAFF
j_call: TRBJ1-1
clone_size: few
v_call: TRBV4-1
d_call: .

cdr3_nt: TGTGCCAGCAGTGGGTGGCAGCCCAGTGAAAAACTGTTTTTT
cdr3_aa: CASSGWQPSEKLFF
j_call: TRBJ1-4
clone_size: .
v_call: TRBV7-9
d_call: .

cdr3_nt: TGCGCCAGCAGCGAGAGGGGGGCTGGGGCCAACGTCCTGACTTTC
cdr3_aa: CASSERGAGANVLTF
j_call: TRBJ2-6
clone_size: few
v_call: TRBV4-3
d_call: .

cdr3_nt: TGTGCCAGTAAGACAGGGATTGGAAACACTGAAGCTTTCTTT
cdr3_aa: CASKTGIGNTEAFF
j_call: TRBJ1-1
clone_size: few
v_call: TRBV19
d_call: TRBD1